This TCR beta chain was profiled in a study of blood T cell repertoires in COVID-19. Assay used: immunoSEQ multiplex PCR; TCRdb lists only in-frame clones, some missing. The sample consists of roughly 190,000 clones, roughly 80% of them appearing once. Germline V gene lookup returns CDR1 SGDLS and CDR2 YYNGEE. This CDR3 is 15 amino acids long. V dropped 1 base and J dropped 4; count of bases not matched to a gene: 5. The TCR was taken from a woman aged 55-69 years with acute COVID-19. This sequence joins TRBV9 and TRBJ2-3, with TRBD1 matching over 8 bases. Sequenced material: PBMCs or T cells enriched from blood (not recorded which). This CDR3 reads CASSVQGAFADTQYF. The CDR3 nucleotides read TGTGCCAGCAGCGTACAGGGGGCTTTCGCAGATACGCAGTATTTT.